The text below deals with one TCR beta chain. As handled by the study authors: Nucleated cell counts were estimated from reference gene primer amplification. Clones were sequenced by immunoSEQ multiplex PCR, and TCRdb holds only the in-frame ones, with some missing. V and J calls and clone size are given by that table; D and trimming were obtained from the DNA. The sample comprises about 51,000 clones, 85% to 90% of which are singletons, and less than 4.5% rests with the top ten. The data stem from a study of blood T cell repertoires in COVID-19. The overall study: Samples of COVID-19 (acute and convalescent) were obtained from the United States, Italy and Spain. PBMCs, B-cell-depleted T cells, or T cells provided the cDNA or gDNA that made up the material.

The germline CDR1 and CDR2 sequences are SGHDT and YYEEEE. Trimming shortened V by 6 bases and J by 3 bases, and 19 bases separated the two germline ends. The CDR3 consists of 16 residues. This TCR came from an elderly man with active COVID-19. Input material: peripheral blood. The chain employs TRBV5-6 and TRBJ1-3; no reliable D call. DNA for the CDR3: TGTGCCAGCACCTTTCTCCCCTCGCGGGGTGGAAACACCATATATTTT. Protein product: CASTFLPSRGGNTIYF.